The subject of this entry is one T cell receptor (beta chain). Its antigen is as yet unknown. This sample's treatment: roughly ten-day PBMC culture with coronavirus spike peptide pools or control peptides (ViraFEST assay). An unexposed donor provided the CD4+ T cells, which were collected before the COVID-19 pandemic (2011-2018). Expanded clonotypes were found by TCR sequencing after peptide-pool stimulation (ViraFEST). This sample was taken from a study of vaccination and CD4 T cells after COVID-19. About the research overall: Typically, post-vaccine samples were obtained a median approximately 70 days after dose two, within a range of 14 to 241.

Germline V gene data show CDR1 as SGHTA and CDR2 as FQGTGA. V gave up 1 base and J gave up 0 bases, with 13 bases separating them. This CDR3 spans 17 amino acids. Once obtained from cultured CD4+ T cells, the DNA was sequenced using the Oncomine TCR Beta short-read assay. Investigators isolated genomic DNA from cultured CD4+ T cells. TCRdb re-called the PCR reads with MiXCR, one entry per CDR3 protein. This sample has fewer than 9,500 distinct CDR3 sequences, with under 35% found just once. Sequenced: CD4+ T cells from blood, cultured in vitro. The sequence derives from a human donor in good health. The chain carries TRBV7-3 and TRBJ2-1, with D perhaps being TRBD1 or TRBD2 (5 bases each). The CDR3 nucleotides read TGTGCCAGCAGCTTAAGCGTCGGGGCTAGCTCCTACAATGAGCAGTTCTTC. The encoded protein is CASSLSVGASSYNEQFF. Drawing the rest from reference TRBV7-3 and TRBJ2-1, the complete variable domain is GAGVSQTPSNKVTEKGKYVELRCDPISGHTALYWYRQSLGQGPEFLIYFQGTGAADDSGLPNDRFFAVRPEGSVSTLKIQRTERGDSAVYLCASSLSVGASSYNEQFFGPGTRLTVL.